This TCR beta chain was obtained from a study of blood T cell repertoires in COVID-19 (dated by TCRdb to 2020 to 2022). For context, the study as a whole: The collaborator samples originated in the United States, Italy and Spain and spanned the acute and convalescent phases of COVID-19. The material from the prospective study consisted of cDNA or gDNA derived from T cells, B-cell-depleted T cells, or PBMCs. Subjects who had been exposed to COVID-19, were actively infected with it, or had recovered from it provided the deeply sampled blood TCRbeta repertoires that made up the dataset. A freely available public database, intended as a resource for researchers studying the immune response to SARS-CoV-2, is where the repertoires were released. Samples came from the ongoing ImmuneRACE study (first 160 participants) plus 1,254 subjects from 6 global collaborators. The sample metadata nearly always contained a de-identified subject ID, COVID-19 status, age in years and sex. HLA class I and class II types, where available, came from metadata supplied by the sample provider rather than from assay-based typing. General findings and caveats noted by the study authors: The quantity of clinical and demographic metadata differed by source and by participant and was supplied without curation.

To note about this clone: The antigen this receptor binds is unknown. Within one base of it there is no much larger clone, and no base qualities were kept. Other nucleotide sequences in the sample specify the same CDR3.

The immunoSEQ Assay, a bias-controlled multiplex PCR, was used to amplify TCRbeta CDR3 regions from genomic DNA. For the original study's pipeline: The number of nucleated cells in each sample was estimated from the amplification of reference gene primers within the assay. Sequence reads were collapsed and filtered to measure the absolute abundance of every unique TCRbeta CDR3 rearrangement. For each sample, productive Simpson clonality was calculated as the square root of Simpson's diversity index over productive rearrangements. Drawn from immuneACCESS, this table holds only the in-frame rearrangements with V and J called that TCRdb kept. Clones are partly lost; checked studies trace under half to an unresolved V gene and leave the rest unexplained. V, J and clone size are taken as reported in that table, and D and trimming were inferred from the DNA itself. Here the sample has about 300,000 clones; around 88% occur a single time. The ten largest clones capture 5.5% to 8.5% of the sample.

A second Seattle source provided samples from volunteer blood donors who had recovered from COVID-19. Whole blood was collected in K2EDTA tubes by collaborating institutions according to the institutions' own protocols. For TCRbeta analysis, collaborators shipped samples in one of three forms: frozen whole blood, isolated PBMCs, or DNA extracted from either of those sample types. Inclusive of the bounding cysteine and phenylalanine, the CDR3 is 15 residues long. CDR3 DNA is the only sequence kept; it has 45 bases, read in frame from the first base. CDR1 KGHDR and CDR2 SFDVKD are derived from the germline V gene. Ends trimmed: V by 3 bases, J by 5 bases; bases unmatched to a gene: 3.

The chain is assembled from TRBV24-1 and TRBJ1-4, and 9 junctional nucleotides match TRBD1. What was sequenced was peripheral blood. The source is a woman aged 30 to 39 who had recovered from COVID-19. The CDR3 is CATSDPGQGNEKLFF. The DNA sequence is TGTGCCACCAGTGATCCCGGACAGGGGAATGAAAAACTGTTTTTT.